This entry lists 32 T cell receptor beta chains sequenced from one sample in a study of blood T cells in healthy people across ages. Next came a second PCR, run for about 7 to 12 cycles, which used a sample-barcoded 5' primer along with a J-beta primer mix. TCRdb ran MiXCR on the 5' RACE reads and lists one entry per CDR3 protein. In the table there are over 1,500,000 distinct CDR3 sequences, 49% of which are singletons. The sample consisted of blood. The receptors come from a woman in her thirties or forties in good health.

The CDR3 DNA reads as TGTGCCACCAGTGATCCTAGCGGACCCAAAAACATTCAGTACTTC. Its protein product is CATSDPSGPKNIQYF. The rearrangement links TRBV24-1 to TRBJ2-4; TRBD2 matches at 7 bases. CDR3 length equals 15 residues. Trimming removed 3 bases from V and 2 bases from J; junction bases left unmatched: 3. CDR1 and CDR2 from the germline V gene are KGHDR and SFDVKD.

The chain combines TRBV4-2 with TRBJ1-1; possible D gene TRBD1, 5 bases. Trimming removed 1 base at V and 2 bases at J, with 11 bases between. The CDR3 has 15 residues. In germline, CDR1 is LGHNA, CDR2 YNFKEQ. CDR3 in DNA: TGTGCCAGCAGCCAAGTAAAAGGGACTAACACTGAAGCTTTCTTT. It is translated as CASSQVKGTNTEAFF.

The chain uses TRBV29-1 and TRBJ2-7, with 7 nucleotides matching TRBD1. The CDR3 is 13 residues long. Germline CDR1 reads SQVTM; CDR2 reads ANQGSEA. With V trimmed by 4 bases and J by 0 bases, 3 bases remained unmatched. For the CDR3, the DNA is TGCAGCGTTGCCCGGGACAGCTCCTACGAGCAGTACTTC. Residues: CSVARDSSYEQYF.

This clonotype was counted a single time. The chain links TRBV10-3 to TRBJ2-5; 14 nucleotides match TRBD2. The end of the DNA aligns better with TRBJ2-7, so the J call may be wrong. Germline loops: CDR1 ENHRY, CDR2 SYGVKD. The CDR3 runs to 15 residues. This CDR3 reads CAISPGTSGSREQYF. The CDR3 nucleotides read TGTGCCATCAGCCCCGGGACTAGCGGGAGTCGCGAGCAGTACTTC.

Points on this clonotype: It may be a read error: a sequence one base away is much more abundant. The chain joins TRBV6-6 to TRBJ2-5; D not certain. The CDR3 contains 13 residues. Looked up from germline, CDR1 is MNHNY and CDR2 is SVGAGI (reference sequence). CDR3 nucleotide sequence: TGTGCCGGCAGTTACTCCCCCCCAGAGACCCAGTACTTC. It encodes CAGSYSPPETQYF.

CDR3 coding DNA: TGTGCCAGCAGTTGGGTTAGGACAGGGGATCGTCGGCCCCAGCATTTT. Translation: CASSWVRTGDRRPQHF. V and J are TRBV6-2 or TRBV6-3 and TRBJ1-5, with 9 bases lining up with TRBD1. There are 16 residues in the CDR3. Losses at the gene ends were 4 bases for V and 9 bases for J; bases not matched to a gene: 13. CDR1 MNHEY and CDR2 SVGEGT come from the germline V gene.

This clonotype was observed a handful of times. The chain carries TRBV5-6 and TRBJ2-3; weak D call: TRBD2 (5 bases). V was cut by 4 bases and J by 3 bases, with 9 bases left in between. Germline CDR1 reads SGHDT; CDR2 reads YYEEEE. The CDR3 loop spans 13 amino acids. In nucleotides, the CDR3 is TGTGCCAGCAGCGCCGGGGAAACAGATACGCAGTATTTT. Amino acids: CASSAGETDTQYF.

The rearrangement links TRBV6-5 to TRBJ1-2; no clear D gene. CDR1 and CDR2 from the germline V gene are MNHEY and SVGAGI. V was pared by 5 bases and J by 3 bases, with 16 bases between. The CDR3 consists of 15 residues. This chain's CDR3 is CASSQPDKADYGYTF. CDR3 in DNA: TGTGCCAGCAGTCAACCTGACAAAGCTGACTATGGCTACACCTTC.

The rearrangement joins TRBV28 to TRBJ2-7; 9 bases align to TRBD1. With 5 bases clipped from V and 7 bases from J, the junction kept 15 bases outside the gene matches. The V gene's germline CDR1 is MDHEN and CDR2 SYDVKM. CDR3 length equals 16 residues. This CDR3 is CASSPHRGPGYNEQYF. The CDR3 region has the DNA TGTGCCAGCAGTCCCCACAGGGGGCCGGGGTACAATGAGCAGTACTTC.

The J gene is TRBJ2-3, the V gene TRBV7-2; D possibly corresponds to TRBD2 (6 bases). V gave up 3 bases and J gave up 1 base, with 11 bases separating them. Germline values: CDR1 SGHTA, CDR2 FQGNSA. CDR3 length: 15 amino acids. DNA of the CDR3: TGTGCCAGCAGCTTCCGGGACTTCGGCACAGATACGCAGTATTTT. Its protein product is CASSFRDFGTDTQYF.

This clonotype was detected only a few times. The V gene is TRBV7-2, the J gene TRBJ2-3, with 10 bases lining up with TRBD2. V lost 2 bases, J lost 2 bases, and 13 bases stayed unmatched. CDR3 length equals 19 residues. Germline CDR1 is SGHTA and CDR2 is FQGNSA. The CDR3 nucleotides read TGTGCCAGCAGCTTATGGCGAGCGGGGGGGCTCGGGTCCACAGATACGCAGTATTTT. Translation gives CASSLWRAGGLGSTDTQYF.

Concerning this clonotype itself: Sequence at one end of the junction differs from germline and may be a read error. This chain joins TRBV11-2 and TRBJ2-7, with 9 bases that match TRBD1. The V gene's germline CDR1 is SGHAT and CDR2 FQNNGV. CDR3 size: 15 residues. CDR3 nucleotides: TGTGCCAGCAGTTTAGGACAGGGGAGATACCACGAGCAGTACTTC. Its translation: CASSLGQGRYHEQYF.

This clonotype was observed many times. V and J are TRBV13 and TRBJ2-5, with 7 bases fitting TRBD1. Germline CDR1 is PRHDT and CDR2 is FYEKMQ (reference sequence). Unmatched junction bases numbered 2, after V lost 5 bases and J lost 5 bases. This CDR3 has 12 amino acids. For the CDR3, the DNA is TGTGCCAGCAGCGACAGGGTTGAGACCCAGTACTTC. It is translated as CASSDRVETQYF. The entire variable domain, with the rest obtained from reference TRBV13 and TRBJ2-5, is as follows: AAGVIQSPRHLIKEKRETATLKCYPIPRHDTVYWYQQGPGQDPQFLISFYEKMQSDKGSIPDRFSAQQFSDYHSELNMSSLELGDSALYFCASSDRVETQYFGPGTRLLVL.

The chain employs TRBV5-1 and TRBJ2-2, with 10 positions matching TRBD1. The CDR3 contains 17 residues. Germline V gene lookup returns CDR1 SGHRS and CDR2 YFSETQ. With V trimmed by 3 bases and J by 4 bases, 9 bases remained unmatched. The chain's CDR3 is CASSSLDGTGATGELFF. CDR3 nucleotides: TGCGCCAGCAGCTCGCTCGATGGGACAGGGGCCACCGGGGAGCTGTTTTTT. Using reference TRBV5-1 and TRBJ2-2 for the parts outside the CDR3, the full variable domain is KAGVTQTPRYLIKTRGQQVTLSCSPISGHRSVSWYQQTPGQGLQFLFEYFSETQRNKGNFPGRFSGRQFSNSRSEMNVSTLELGDSALYLCASSSLDGTGATGELFFGEGSRLTVL.

The V gene is TRBV27, the J gene TRBJ1-2, with 7 bases fitting TRBD1. This CDR3 comprises 13 residues. Germline-derived CDR1 and CDR2 are MNHEY and SMNVEV (reference sequence). The trim removed 6 bases at V and 6 bases at J, leaving 7 bases unmatched. Here the CDR3 reads CASRPRQGDGYTF. In DNA form, the CDR3 reads TGTGCCAGCAGACCACGACAGGGAGATGGCTACACCTTC.

V is TRBV20-1 and J is TRBJ2-1, with D maybe TRBD1 (5 bases). Germline CDR1 and CDR2: DFQATT and SNEGSKA (reference sequence). Trimming stripped 4 bases from V and 4 bases from J, with 14 bases between. The CDR3 is 14 residues long. The CDR3 coding sequence is TGCAGTGCTAATCCCGAGGACACTTACAATGAGCAGTTCTTC. Translating it yields CSANPEDTYNEQFF.

This clonotype has more than one count but fewer than ten. The rearrangement joins TRBV4-3 to TRBJ2-5, with a possible D match to TRBD2 (6 bases). This CDR3 is built from 15 residues. V was cut by 3 bases and J by 4 bases, with 15 bases left in between. Per germline, CDR1 LGHNA and CDR2 YSLEER. This chain's CDR3 is CASSHGFEGGETQYF. In nucleotides, the CDR3 is TGCGCCAGCAGCCACGGCTTCGAGGGAGGAGAGACCCAGTACTTC.

This clonotype was observed a handful of times. V usage is TRBV3-1 and J usage is TRBJ2-5; possible D gene TRBD1, 5 bases. The CDR3 runs to 13 residues. CDR1 is LGHDT, CDR2 YNNKEL, per germline (reference sequence). V lost 1 base and J 11 bases, leaving 14 bases between the germline ends. The CDR3 DNA is TGTGCCAGCAGCCAAGGCAGGGCCTCGGAGCAGTACTTC. It is translated as CASSQGRASEQYF.

This chain links TRBV27 with TRBJ1-6, with a weak D call TRBD1 (5 bases). The CDR3 spans 15 residues. CDR1 is MNHEY, CDR2 SMNVEV, per germline (reference sequence). Trimming removed 4 bases at V and 8 bases at J, with 15 bases between. The DNA for the CDR3 is TGTGCCAGCAGTTCAGTCGGCAGGGCGGATTCACCCCTCCACTTT. This translates into CASSSVGRADSPLHF.

This clonotype appeared once. The chain carries TRBV29-1 and TRBJ2-5; D is uncertain. CDR3 length: 15 residues. V gave up 1 base and J gave up 2 bases, with 14 bases separating them. Germline CDR1 is SQVTM and CDR2 is ANQGSEA. The CDR3 loop is CSVEAGRRAQETQYF. CDR3 sequence (DNA): TGCAGCGTTGAAGCAGGACGGAGAGCACAAGAGACCCAGTACTTC.

This clonotype appeared a few times. The rearrangement uses TRBV6-5 and TRBJ1-2; TRBD1 agrees at 8 bases. Trimming took 7 bases from V and 0 from J; bases not matched to a gene: 10. The germline V gene has CDR1 MNHEY and CDR2 SVGAGI. The CDR3 totals 16 residues. As DNA, the CDR3 is TGTGCCAGCACCAACATTATGGACAGGGCTAACTATGGCTACACCTTC. It codes for CASTNIMDRANYGYTF.

V is TRBV4-3 and J is TRBJ1-2; D unresolved. The germline V gene has CDR1 LGHNA and CDR2 YSLEER. The CDR3 is 15 amino acids. V was clipped by 1 base and J by 3 bases, with 12 bases between them. The CDR3 sequence is CASSQGSVDHYGYTF. The CDR3 bases are TGCGCCAGCAGCCAAGGTAGTGTTGATCACTATGGCTACACCTTC.

V and J are TRBV10-3 and TRBJ2-1; 11 positions agree with TRBD1. CDR3 length: 14 residues. The germline V gene encodes CDR1 ENHRY and CDR2 SYGVKD. J was trimmed by 6 bases and V by 7 bases; bases with no gene match: 5. The CDR3, as DNA: TGTGCCATCACGGGACAGGGGGACGGCAATGAGCAGTTCTTC. Encoded protein: CAITGQGDGNEQFF.

J is TRBJ2-1 and V is TRBV5-6; D is possibly TRBD2 (6 bases). Trimming cost V 1 base and J 4 bases, with 9 bases left between them. Germline lookup yields CDR1 SGHDT and CDR2 YYEEEE. The CDR3 has 14 residues. The CDR3 protein is CASSLYLAYNEQFF. CDR3 in DNA: TGTGCCAGCAGCTTGTATCTAGCGTACAATGAGCAGTTCTTC.

The chain links TRBV6-6 to TRBJ1-1; 9 bases align to TRBD1. CDR1 and CDR2 (germline): MNHNY, SVGAGI (reference sequence). With 3 bases clipped from V and 5 bases from J, the junction kept 7 bases outside the gene matches. The CDR3 consists of 15 residues. The CDR3 bases are TGTGCCAGCAGTTATTTCGGGACAGGGATAACTGAAGCTTTCTTT. Translating gives CASSYFGTGITEAFF.

A few counts support this clonotype. The J gene is TRBJ2-3, the V gene TRBV29-1; D is possibly TRBD2 (5 bases). V lost 7 bases to trimming and J lost 2 bases, with 7 bases between them. This CDR3 has 11 residues. Per the germline V gene, CDR1 is SQVTM and CDR2 is ANQGSEA. The CDR3, as DNA: TGCAGCGGGGGAGACACAGATACGCAGTATTTT. Translating it yields CSGGDTDTQYF.

This clonotype has just a few counts. The gene calls are TRBV18 and TRBJ2-3; tentative D call: TRBD2 (5 bases). Trimming cost V 8 bases and J 4 bases, with 13 bases left between them. CDR3 size: 13 residues. The germline CDR1 and CDR2 sequences are KGHSH and LQKENI. CDR3 amino acids: CASSPGVADTQYF. In DNA form, the CDR3 reads TGTGCCAGCAGCCCCGGGGTAGCAGATACGCAGTATTTT.

This sequence joins TRBV9 and TRBJ1-2; D is possibly TRBD1 (5 bases). The germline gives CDR1 SGDLS, CDR2 YYNGEE. The CDR3 totals 11 residues. The germline V and J ends were trimmed by 6 bases and 12 bases, with 15 bases remaining between them. CDR3 sequence: CASNYGHDHTF. The CDR3 DNA reads as TGTGCCAGCAACTACGGACATGATCACACCTTC.

Here the CDR3 reads CASSPRAGDSYGYTF. The CDR3, as DNA: TGTGCCAGCTCACCCCGGGCGGGGGACAGCTATGGCTACACCTTC. The chain combines TRBV18 with TRBJ1-2; TRBD1 aligns across 7 bases. The junction had 8 bases not matched to a gene; V was cut back by 3 bases and J by 4 bases. The CDR3 spans 15 residues. Germline V gene lookup returns CDR1 KGHSH and CDR2 LQKENI.

The V and J genes are TRBV12-3 or TRBV12-4 and TRBJ1-1, with D maybe TRBD1 (6 bases). Trimming removed 5 bases from V and 7 bases from J, with 14 bases in between. The CDR3 consists of 13 residues. This chain's CDR3 is CASSVSGAGEAFF. The CDR3 region has the DNA TGTGCCAGCAGTGTATCAGGGGCAGGTGAAGCTTTCTTT.

This clonotype appeared a few times. This chain joins TRBV5-1 and TRBJ2-7, with D hard to call. This CDR3 contains 14 residues. Per the germline V gene, CDR1 is SGHRS and CDR2 is YFSETQ. The V gene lost 4 bases and the J gene lost 0 bases, with 11 bases spanning the gap. The CDR3, as DNA: TGCGCCAGCAGCAGGGCCGTGAGCTCCTACGAGCAGTACTTC. This codes for CASSRAVSSYEQYF.

CDR3 loop: CSASSDPGAEQFF. For the CDR3, the DNA is TGCAGTGCTAGCTCGGACCCCGGGGCTGAGCAGTTCTTC. V usage is TRBV20-1 and J usage is TRBJ2-1; the D gene could be TRBD1 or TRBD2 (5 bases each). V was trimmed by 3 bases and J by 9 bases, leaving 15 bases between them. Germline V CDR1 and CDR2: DFQATT, SNEGSKA (reference sequence). The CDR3 contains 13 residues.